Below, 12 T cell receptor beta chains from the same sample are listed, as sequenced in a study of cytomegalovirus exposure and HLA in healthy donors. A multiplex PCR was run with 60 Vbeta primers and 13 Jbeta primers. Clones were read by immunoSEQ multiplex PCR, and TCRdb kept only the in-frame ones, dropping some. The table has more than 100,000 clones, around 65% seen once. Sequencing was done on a sample of PBMCs. The receptor source for this set is a woman between 45 and 65 years old in good health and CMV-seronegative.

The chain joins TRBV7-9 to TRBJ2-3; 8 bases agree with TRBD1. The CDR3 covers 16 residues. Germline lookup yields CDR1 SEHNR and CDR2 FQNEAQ (reference sequence). The ends lost 4 bases at V and 1 base at J; junction bases unmatched: 7. CDR3 sequence: CASSSGQGGGTDTQYF. In DNA, the CDR3 is TGTGCCAGCAGCTCCGGACAGGGTGGTGGCACAGATACGCAGTATTTT. The full variable domain, rest sourced from reference TRBV7-9 and TRBJ2-3, is DTGVSQNPRHKITKRGQNVTFRCDPISEHNRLYWYRQTLGQGPEFLTYFQNEAQLEKSRLLSDRFSAERPKGSFSTLEIQRTEQGDSAMYLCASSSGQGGGTDTQYFGPGTRLTVL.

The V gene is TRBV30, the J gene TRBJ1-3; the match to TRBD1 covers 7 bases. The CDR3 is 17 amino acids. V trimming: 1 base; J trimming: 0 bases; junction bases outside the gene matches: 9. Germline V gene data show CDR1 as GTSNPN and CDR2 as SVGIG (reference sequence). The CDR3 sequence is CAWSAMRDSFSGNTIYF. CDR3 DNA sequence: TGTGCCTGGAGTGCTATGCGGGACAGCTTCTCTGGAAACACCATATATTTT.

The genes are TRBV7-8 and TRBJ2-5; D is uncertain. This CDR3 comprises 16 residues. V was cut by 0 bases and J by 1 base, with 12 bases left in between. CDR1 is SGHVS and CDR2 is FQNEAQ in the germline V gene. The CDR3 bases are TGTGCCAGCAGCTTAGCAACTGACTCGTTCCAAGAGACCCAGTACTTC. It translates to CASSLATDSFQETQYF.

The chain combines TRBV7-8 with TRBJ2-7; D unclear. CDR3 length: 13 residues. The V gene's germline CDR1 is SGHVS and CDR2 FQNEAQ. Between the trimmed V and J ends, which lost 1 base and 3 bases, there was a span of 7 bases. The CDR3 loop is CASSLGSFYEQYF. CDR3 bases: TGTGCCAGCAGCTTAGGGAGTTTCTACGAGCAGTACTTC. Complete variable domain (other parts from reference TRBV7-8 and TRBJ2-7): GAGVSQSPRYKVAKRGQDVALRCDPISGHVSLFWYQQALGQGPEFLTYFQNEAQLDKSGLPSDRFFAERPEGSVSTLKIQRTQQEDSAVYLCASSLGSFYEQYFGPGTRLTVT.

This chain uses TRBV4-1 with TRBJ2-1; TRBD2 agrees at 9 bases. V lost 1 base to trimming and J lost 1 base; unmatched junction nucleotides: 5. This CDR3 region has 17 residues. The germline V gene has CDR1 MGHRA and CDR2 YSYEKL. The CDR3 protein is CASSQGISGSSYNEQFF. The CDR3 nucleotides are TGCGCCAGCAGCCAAGGAATTAGCGGGAGTTCCTACAATGAGCAGTTCTTC.

The gene calls are TRBV11-3 and TRBJ2-7, with D perhaps TRBD1 (5 bases). CDR3 size: 12 residues. Trimming took 5 bases from V and 3 from J, leaving 8 bases between them. CDR1 and CDR2 from the germline V gene are SGHNT and YENEEA. The CDR3 DNA follows: TGTGCCAGCAGCGTACAGGACTACGAGCAGTACTTC. It codes for CASSVQDYEQYF.

CDR3 loop: CASSLAGDRASWDTYEQYF. CDR3 nucleotides: TGTGCCAGCAGCTTAGCAGGGGACAGGGCCTCGTGGGATACCTACGAGCAGTACTTC. The rearrangement links TRBV11-2 to TRBJ2-7; 9 bases map to TRBD1. The V segment lost 1 base and the J segment 2 bases; nucleotides outside the gene matches: 15. Germline V gene lookup returns CDR1 SGHAT and CDR2 FQNNGV. The CDR3 covers 19 residues.

This clone turned up a few times. The chain employs TRBV7-9 and TRBJ2-7; 15 bases agree with TRBD2. With V trimmed by 5 bases and J by 13 bases, 12 bases remained unmatched. Germline assignment: CDR1 SEHNR and CDR2 FQNEAQ (reference sequence). This CDR3 region has 15 residues. CDR3 sequence reads: CASSPAGLAGGGGYF. Here the CDR3 DNA reads TGTGCCAGCAGCCCTGCAGGACTAGCGGGAGGGGGCGGCTACTTC.

This clone was seen a single time. The genes are TRBV5-1 and TRBJ2-3, with 7 bases aligning to TRBD1. The CDR3 is made up of 15 amino acids. Germline V gene lookup returns CDR1 SGHRS and CDR2 YFSETQ. V lost 5 bases to trimming and J lost 0 bases; unmatched junction nucleotides: 6. CDR3 sequence (DNA): TGCGCCAGCAGTGAGGGGGACAGAAGCACAGATACGCAGTATTTT. It encodes CASSEGDRSTDTQYF.

V is TRBV6-1 and J is TRBJ2-7; no clear D gene. V shed 4 bases and J shed 2 bases, with 15 bases lying between them. The CDR3 extends over 15 amino acids. Germline V gene sequence: CDR1 MNHNS, CDR2 SASEGT. CDR3 amino acids: CASSGWSPRAYEQYF. DNA for the CDR3: TGTGCCAGCAGTGGGTGGTCCCCTCGGGCCTACGAGCAGTACTTC.

The V gene is TRBV18, the J gene TRBJ1-2, with no clear D. Trimming pared 6 bases from V and 5 bases from J, leaving 13 bases between. This CDR3 contains 13 residues. Germline V gene data show CDR1 as KGHSH and CDR2 as LQKENI. This CDR3 is CASSQDREYGYTF. CDR3 DNA sequence: TGTGCCAGCTCTCAGGATCGGGAGTATGGCTACACCTTC. Using reference TRBV18 and TRBJ1-2 for the parts outside the CDR3, the full variable domain is NAGVMQNPRHLVRRRGQEARLRCSPMKGHSHVYWYRQLPEEGLKFMVYLQKENIIDESGMPKERFSAEFPKEGPSILRIQQVVRGDSAAYFCASSQDREYGYTFGSGTRLTVV.

This sequence joins TRBV5-1 and TRBJ2-1; 8 bases line up with TRBD1. Germline values: CDR1 SGHRS, CDR2 YFSETQ. J lost 8 bases, V lost 4 bases, and 2 bases had no gene match. The CDR3 covers 12 residues. The CDR3 DNA reads TGCGCCAGCAGCCAGGGGGCGTATGAGCAGTTCTTC. Residues: CASSQGAYEQFF.